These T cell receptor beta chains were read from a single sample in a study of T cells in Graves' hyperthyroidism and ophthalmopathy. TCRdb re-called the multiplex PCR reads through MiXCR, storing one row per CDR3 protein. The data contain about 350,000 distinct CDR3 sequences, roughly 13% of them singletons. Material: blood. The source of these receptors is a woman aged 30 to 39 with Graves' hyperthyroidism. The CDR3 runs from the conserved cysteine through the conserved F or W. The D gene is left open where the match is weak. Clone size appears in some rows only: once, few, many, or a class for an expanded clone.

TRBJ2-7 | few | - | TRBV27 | CASSPAGRYEQYF | TGTGCCAGCAGTCCAGCCGGACGCTACGAGCAGTACTTC
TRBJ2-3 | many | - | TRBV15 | CATSRDQGYSTDTQYF | TGTGCCACCAGCAGAGATCAGGGATATAGCACAGATACGCAGTATTTT
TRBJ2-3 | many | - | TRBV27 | CASRGHFADTQYF | TGTGCCAGCAGGGGGCATTTCGCAGATACGCAGTATTTT
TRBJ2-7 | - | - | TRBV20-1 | CSARDGPFGQGTREQYF | TGCAGTGCTAGAGATGGGCCCTTCGGGCAGGGTACCCGGGAGCAGTACTTC
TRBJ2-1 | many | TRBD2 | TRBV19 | CASSSGRAREQFF | TGTGCCAGTTCGAGCGGGAGGGCCAGAGAGCAGTTCTTC
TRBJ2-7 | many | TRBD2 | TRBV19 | CASSPGLVNYEQYF | TGTGCCAGTAGTCCGGGACTAGTTAACTACGAGCAGTACTTC
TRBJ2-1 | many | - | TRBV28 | CASSFRRFRGNEQFF | TGTGCCAGCAGTTTCCGGCGTTTTAGAGGGAATGAGCAGTTCTTC
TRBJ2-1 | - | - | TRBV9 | CASGSNGGNEQFF | TGTGCCAGCGGGAGTAACGGGGGCAATGAGCAGTTCTTC
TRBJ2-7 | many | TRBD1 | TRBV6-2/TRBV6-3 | CASSYPRAGGYEQYF | TGTGCCAGCAGTTACCCTCGGGCAGGGGGCTACGAGCAGTACTTC
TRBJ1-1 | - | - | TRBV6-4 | CASSVGLTMNTEAFF | TGTGCCAGCAGTGTAGGGCTCACAATGAACACTGAAGCTTTCTTT
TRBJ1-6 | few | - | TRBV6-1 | CASSERLGTGSSPLHF | TGTGCCAGCAGTGAAAGGTTGGGAACAGGTAGTTCACCCCTCCACTTT
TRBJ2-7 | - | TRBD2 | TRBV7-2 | CASSQMGGFGVVQYF | TGTGCCAGCAGCCAAATGGGGGGGTTTGGCGTAGTGCAGTACTTC
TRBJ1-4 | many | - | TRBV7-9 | CASSLNGATTNEKLFF | TGTGCCAGCAGCTTAAACGGGGCAACAACTAATGAAAAACTGTTTTTT
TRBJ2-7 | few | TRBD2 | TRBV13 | CASSLAQRESEQYF | TGTGCCAGCAGCTTAGCTCAGCGGGAGAGCGAGCAGTACTTC
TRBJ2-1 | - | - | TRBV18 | CASSPPTSVNEQFF | TGTGCCAGCTCACCACCTACGTCAGTCAATGAGCAGTTCTTC
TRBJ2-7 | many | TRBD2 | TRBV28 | CASSLGSGGYEQYF | TGTGCCAGCAGTTTAGGTAGCGGGGGCTACGAGCAGTACTTC
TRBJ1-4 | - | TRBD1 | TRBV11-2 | CASSQTGKIEKLFF | TGTGCCAGCAGCCAGACAGGGAAGATTGAAAAACTGTTTTTT
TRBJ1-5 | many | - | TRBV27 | CASSCRGRQPQHF | TGTGCCAGCAGTTGTAGGGGTCGGCAGCCCCAGCATTTT
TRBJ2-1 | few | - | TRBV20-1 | CSAITGSYNEQFF | TGCAGTGCTATTACTGGCTCCTACAATGAGCAGTTCTTC
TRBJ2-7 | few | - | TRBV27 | CASSLQYSSPYEQYF | TGTGCCAGCAGTTTACAGTACAGCTCCCCTTACGAGCAGTACTTC
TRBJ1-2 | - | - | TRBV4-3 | CASSQDGALSRGYTF | TGCGCCAGCAGCCAAGATGGGGCACTGTCCCGTGGCTACACCTTC
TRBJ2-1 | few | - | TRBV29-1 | CSTKRLGLRNEQFF | TGCAGCACCAAGCGACTAGGACTAAGGAATGAGCAGTTCTTC
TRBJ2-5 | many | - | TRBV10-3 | CAIRGEQETQYF | TGTGCCATCCGCGGGGAACAAGAGACCCAGTACTTC
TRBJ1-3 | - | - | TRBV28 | CASYSNIDRDSGNTIYF | TGTGCCAGCTACTCAAACATCGACAGAGACTCTGGAAACACCATATATTTT
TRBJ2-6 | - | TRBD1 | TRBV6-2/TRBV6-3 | CASSLPGQGSAGANVLTF | TGTGCCAGCAGTCTCCCCGGACAGGGTTCGGCTGGGGCCAACGTCCTGACTTTC
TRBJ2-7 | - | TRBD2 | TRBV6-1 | CASSEGGLVLKQYF | TGTGCCAGCAGTGAAGGGGGACTAGTGTTGAAGCAGTACTTC
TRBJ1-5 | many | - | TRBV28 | CASSPLFDAFWPQHF | TGTGCCAGCAGTCCCCTCTTTGACGCCTTTTGGCCCCAGCATTTT
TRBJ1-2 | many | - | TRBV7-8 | CASSLASAYGYTF | TGTGCCAGCAGCTTAGCTTCCGCGTATGGCTACACCTTC
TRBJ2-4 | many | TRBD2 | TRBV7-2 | CASTGSSGRDIQYF | TGTGCCAGCACCGGATCTAGCGGGAGGGACATTCAGTACTTC
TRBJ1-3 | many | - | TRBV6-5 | CASSYSTAGNTIYF | TGTGCCAGCAGTTACTCGACAGCTGGAAACACCATATATTTT
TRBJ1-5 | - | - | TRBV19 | CASSMEGWNNQPQHF | TGTGCCAGTAGTATGGAGGGCTGGAACAATCAGCCCCAGCATTTT
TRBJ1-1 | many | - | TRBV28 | CASSLPHSGSAFF | TGTGCCAGCAGTTTACCCCACAGCGGAAGCGCTTTCTTT
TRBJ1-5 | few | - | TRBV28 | CASGSVGIEQPQHF | TGTGCCAGCGGGTCGGTGGGGATCGAACAGCCCCAGCATTTT
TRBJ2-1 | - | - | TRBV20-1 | CSARDPATNEQFF | TGCAGTGCTAGAGACCCGGCGACAAATGAGCAGTTCTTC
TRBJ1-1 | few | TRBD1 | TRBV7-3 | CASSSGGDGLAFF | TGTGCCAGTTCGTCAGGGGGTGACGGCCTAGCTTTCTTT
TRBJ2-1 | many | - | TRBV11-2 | CASSPRREQFF | TGTGCCAGCAGCCCACGGCGTGAGCAGTTCTTC
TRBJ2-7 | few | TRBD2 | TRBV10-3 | CATYGGAGGDEQYF | TGTGCCACCTATGGAGGAGCGGGAGGGGACGAGCAGTACTTC
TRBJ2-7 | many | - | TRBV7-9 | CGGVTSYEQYF | TGTGGGGGGGTGACATCCTACGAGCAGTACTTC
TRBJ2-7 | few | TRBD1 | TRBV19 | CASKRGQGSYEQYF | TGTGCCAGTAAAAGGGGACAGGGATCCTACGAGCAGTACTTC
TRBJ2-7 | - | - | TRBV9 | CASSVDGRVAGNKYEQYF | TGTGCCAGCAGCGTAGACGGACGCGTGGCGGGAAATAAATACGAGCAGTACTTC
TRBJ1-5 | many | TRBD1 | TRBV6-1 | CASSVDRAGNQPQHF | TGTGCCAGCAGTGTGGACAGGGCGGGCAATCAGCCCCAGCATTTT
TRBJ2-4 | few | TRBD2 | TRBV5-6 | CASSLERGLAKNIQYF | TGTGCCAGCAGCTTGGAGCGGGGCCTAGCCAAAAACATTCAGTACTTC
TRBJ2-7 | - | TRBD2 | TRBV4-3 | CASKGLADCEQYF | TGCGCCAGCAAGGGACTAGCGGACTGCGAGCAGTACTTC
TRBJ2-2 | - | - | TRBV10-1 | CASSETPRGTRELFF | TGCGCCAGCAGTGAGACCCCAAGGGGAACCCGGGAGCTGTTTTTT
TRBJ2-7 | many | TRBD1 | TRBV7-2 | CASSLGDRSYEQYF | TGTGCCAGCAGCTTAGGGGACAGGTCCTACGAGCAGTACTTC
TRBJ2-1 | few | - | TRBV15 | CATSSGYDSYNEQFF | TGTGCCACCAGCAGCGGGTACGACTCCTACAATGAGCAGTTCTTC
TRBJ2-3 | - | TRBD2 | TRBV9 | CASSASGSFADTQYF | TGTGCCAGCAGCGCTAGCGGGAGTTTCGCAGATACGCAGTATTTT
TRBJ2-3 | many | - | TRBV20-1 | CSAAYLLGADTQYF | TGCAGTGCTGCCTACCTACTGGGGGCAGATACGCAGTATTTT
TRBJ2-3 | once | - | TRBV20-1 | CSARDLYGGRRNTQYF | TGCAGTGCTAGAGATCTTTACGGGGGGCGCCGAAATACGCAGTATTTT
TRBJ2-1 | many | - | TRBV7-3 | CASSLTGGTYNEQFF | TGTGCCAGCAGCTTAACCGGAGGGACCTACAATGAGCAGTTCTTC
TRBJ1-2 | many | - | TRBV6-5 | CASSYSEGAYTF | TGTGCCAGCAGTTACTCGGAAGGGGCCTACACCTTC
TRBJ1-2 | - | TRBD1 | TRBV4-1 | CASSQPGQGRGYTF | TGCGCCAGCAGCCAACCGGGACAGGGTCGTGGCTACACCTTC